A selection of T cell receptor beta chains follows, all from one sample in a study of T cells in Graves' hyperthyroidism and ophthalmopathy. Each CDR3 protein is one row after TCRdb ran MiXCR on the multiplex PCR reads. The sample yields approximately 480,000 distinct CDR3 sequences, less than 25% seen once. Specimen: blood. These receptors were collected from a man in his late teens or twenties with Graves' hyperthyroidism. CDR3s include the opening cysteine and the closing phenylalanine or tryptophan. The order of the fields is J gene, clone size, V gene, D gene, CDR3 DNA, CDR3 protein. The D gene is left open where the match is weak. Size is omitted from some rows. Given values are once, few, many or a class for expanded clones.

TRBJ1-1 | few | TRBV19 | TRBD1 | TGTGCCAGTAGTCCCCTCGCGGGACAGGTGAACACTGAAGCTTTCTTT | CASSPLAGQVNTEAFF
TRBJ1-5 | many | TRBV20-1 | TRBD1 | TGCAGCGCTAGGACAGGGGGAAATCAGCCCCAGCATTTT | CSARTGGNQPQHF
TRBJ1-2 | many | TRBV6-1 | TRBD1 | TGTGCCAGCAGTGACGATACAGGGGGCGAGGATGGCTACACCTTC | CASSDDTGGEDGYTF
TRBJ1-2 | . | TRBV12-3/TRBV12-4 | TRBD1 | TGTGCCAGCAGAAAGACAGGGGGCAACTATGGCTACACCTTC | CASRKTGGNYGYTF
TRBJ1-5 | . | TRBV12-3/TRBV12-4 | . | TGTGCCAGCAGTTTCGTAGGACAGTCCTATAGCAATCAGCCCCAGCATTTT | CASSFVGQSYSNQPQHF
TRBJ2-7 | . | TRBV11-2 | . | TGTGCCAGCAGCCCACGGGACCTGATGGGCGACGAGCAGTACTTC | CASSPRDLMGDEQYF
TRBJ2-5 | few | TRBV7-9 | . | TGTGCCAGCAGCTTAGTGGGGTCCGTTTGGACCCAGTACTTC | CASSLVGSVWTQYF
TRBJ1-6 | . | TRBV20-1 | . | TGCAGTGCTAGGGAAACAGGGTACTCACCCCTCCACTTT | CSARETGYSPLHF
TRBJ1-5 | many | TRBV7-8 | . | TGTGCCAGCAGCGCTAGGGTCCCCGCTAGCAATCAGCCCCAGCATTTT | CASSARVPASNQPQHF
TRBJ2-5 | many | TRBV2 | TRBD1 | TGTGCCAGCGGAAGACAGGGGAGTCTCGTTGAGACCCAGTACTTC | CASGRQGSLVETQYF
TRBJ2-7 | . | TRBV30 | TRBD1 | TGTGCCTGGAGTGAGGGACAGGGAAGGATATACGAGCAGTACTTC | CAWSEGQGRIYEQYF
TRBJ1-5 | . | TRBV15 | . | TGTGCCACCAGCAGAGTTAAGGAAAACACTGACCTTTATAGCAATCAGCCCCAGCATTTT | CATSRVKENTDLYSNQPQHF
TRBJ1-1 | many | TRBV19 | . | TGTGCCAGTAGTGTGGGGATGCACACTGAAGCTTTCTTT | CASSVGMHTEAFF
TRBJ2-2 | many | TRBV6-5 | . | TGTGCCAGCAGTTTGAAGGAGGCAGGTCTCGGGGAGCTGTTTTTT | CASSLKEAGLGELFF
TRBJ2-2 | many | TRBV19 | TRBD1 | TGTGCCAGTAGCAGGGGGTCCAACGGGGAGCTGTTTTTT | CASSRGSNGELFF
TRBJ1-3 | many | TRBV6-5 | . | TGTGCCAGCAGTTACACCGAGAGCTCTGGAAACACCATATATTTT | CASSYTESSGNTIYF
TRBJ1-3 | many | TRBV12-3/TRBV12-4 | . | TGTGCCAGCAGTCCAGGCAGACTCTCTGGAAACACCATATATTTT | CASSPGRLSGNTIYF
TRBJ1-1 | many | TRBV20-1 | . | TGCAGTGCTAGAGATCTGGACAAGTCTGAAGCTTTCTTT | CSARDLDKSEAFF
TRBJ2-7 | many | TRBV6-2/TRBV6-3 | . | TGTGCCAGCAGGAATAAGGGACGGCTATTC | CASRNKGRLF
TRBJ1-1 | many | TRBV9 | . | TGTGCCAGCAGCGCCGGACGTTGGACTGAAGCTTTCTTT | CASSAGRWTEAFF
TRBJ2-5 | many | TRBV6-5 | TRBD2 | TGTGCCAGCAGCCCCTTGGGACTAGCGGGGGGTGTCGAGACCCAGTACTTC | CASSPLGLAGGVETQYF
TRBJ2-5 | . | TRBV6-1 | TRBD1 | TGTGCCAGCAGTGAAGGACAGGGGAGAGAGACCCAGTACTTC | CASSEGQGRETQYF
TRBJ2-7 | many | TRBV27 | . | TGTGCCAGCAGGATCACGACAGGATTACCCTACGAGCAGTACTTC | CASRITTGLPYEQYF
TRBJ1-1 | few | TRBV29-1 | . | TGCAGCGCTGAACCGAAACTGAACACTGAAGCTTTCTTT | CSAEPKLNTEAFF
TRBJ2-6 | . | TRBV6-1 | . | TGTGCCAGCAGCAAAGGGGGGCGAGGCTCTGGGGCCAACGTCCTGACTTTC | CASSKGGRGSGANVLTF
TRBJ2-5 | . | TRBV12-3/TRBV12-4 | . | TGTGCCAGCAGTCCATCGACAGAAGAGACCCAGTACTTC | CASSPSTEETQYF
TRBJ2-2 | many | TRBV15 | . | TGTGCCACCAGCAGAGTGGGAGTTGGGGCGAACACCGGGGAGCTGTTTTTT | CATSRVGVGANTGELFF
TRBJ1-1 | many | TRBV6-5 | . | TGTGCCAGCAGTCAGGGGAGGGTGACTGAAGCTTTCTTT | CASSQGRVTEAFF